This TCR beta chain was captured in a study of cytomegalovirus exposure and HLA in healthy donors. Samples came from healthy bone marrow donors. PCR primers comprised 60 Vbeta and 13 Jbeta primers. How the authors handled the data: Unique TCR beta chains totaled 80 million to 100 million in a later count, with approximately 10 million of them shared. Assay: immunoSEQ multiplex PCR; the TCRdb copy retains only in-frame clones and omits some. For V, J and clone size, that table is used; D and trimming come from the DNA. The repertoire holds around 160,000 clones, with 75% to 80% as singletons. CDR1 MDHEN and CDR2 SYDVKM come from the germline V gene. The CDR3 spans 16 residues. Trimming pared 6 bases from V and 2 bases from J, leaving 19 bases between.

Specimen: PBMCs. The chain combines TRBV28 with TRBJ1-2; perhaps TRBD1 as D (6 bases). The sequence was obtained from a middle-aged man in good health and CMV-seropositive. The CDR3 sequence is CASRTIRGRTNYGYTF. The CDR3 bases are TGTGCCAGCAGAACGATCAGGGGTCGGACGAACTATGGCTACACCTTC.